This T cell receptor (beta chain) was observed in a study of T cells in Graves' hyperthyroidism and ophthalmopathy. Overall study findings and caveats: A 13 V-J model separated ophthalmopathy from stable hyperthyroidism.

TCR beta CDR3 region amplification was performed from RNA transcripts. In the first-round RT-PCR of the TCR CDR3, the HTBI primer set was used. MiXCR, run by TCRdb on the multiplex PCR reads, gives a single entry per CDR3 protein. The sample yields hundreds of thousands of distinct CDR3 sequences, approximately 16% seen once. Of note for this clonotype: Its cognate antigen is unknown.

Germline values: CDR1 SGHKS, CDR2 YYEKEE (reference sequence). The CDR3 runs to 15 residues. The V gene lost 0 bases and the J gene lost 3 bases, with 12 bases spanning the gap. The sequencing sample was made of blood. The TCR comes from a woman in her 40s with Graves' ophthalmopathy. The chain couples TRBV5-5 to TRBJ1-2; D not certain. CDR3 protein: CASSLGPSWDYGYTF. DNA of the CDR3: TGTGCCAGCAGCTTGGGGCCCTCGTGGGACTATGGCTACACCTTC.